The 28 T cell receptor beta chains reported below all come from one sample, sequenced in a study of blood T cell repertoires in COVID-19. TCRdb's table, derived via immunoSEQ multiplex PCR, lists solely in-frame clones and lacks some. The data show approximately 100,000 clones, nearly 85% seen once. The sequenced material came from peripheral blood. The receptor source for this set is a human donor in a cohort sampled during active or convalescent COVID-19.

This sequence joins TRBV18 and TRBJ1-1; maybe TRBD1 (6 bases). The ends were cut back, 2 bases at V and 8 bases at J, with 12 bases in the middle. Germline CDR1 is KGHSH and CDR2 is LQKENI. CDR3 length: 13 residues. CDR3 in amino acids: CASSPNREREAFF. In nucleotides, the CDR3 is TGTGCCAGCTCACCAAACAGGGAGAGGGAAGCTTTCTTT.

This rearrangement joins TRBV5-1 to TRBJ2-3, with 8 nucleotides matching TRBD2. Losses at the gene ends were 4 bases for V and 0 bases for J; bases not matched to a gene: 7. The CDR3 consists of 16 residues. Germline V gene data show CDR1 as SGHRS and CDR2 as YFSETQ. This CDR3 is CASSPGGALSTDTQYF. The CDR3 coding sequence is TGCGCCAGCAGCCCCGGGGGGGCCCTTAGCACAGATACGCAGTATTTT.

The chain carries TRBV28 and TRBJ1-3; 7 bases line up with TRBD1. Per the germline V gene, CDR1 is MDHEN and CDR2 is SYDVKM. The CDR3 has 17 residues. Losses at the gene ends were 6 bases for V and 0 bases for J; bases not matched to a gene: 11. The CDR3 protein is CASSANRGKVSGNTIYF. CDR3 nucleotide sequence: TGTGCCAGCAGCGCCAACAGGGGCAAGGTCTCTGGAAACACCATATATTTT. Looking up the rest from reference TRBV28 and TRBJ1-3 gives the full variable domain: DVKVTQSSRYLVKRTGEKVFLECVQDMDHENMFWYRQDPGLGLRLIYFSYDVKMKEKGDIPEGYSVSREKKERFSLILESASTNQTSMYLCASSANRGKVSGNTIYFGEGSWLTVV.

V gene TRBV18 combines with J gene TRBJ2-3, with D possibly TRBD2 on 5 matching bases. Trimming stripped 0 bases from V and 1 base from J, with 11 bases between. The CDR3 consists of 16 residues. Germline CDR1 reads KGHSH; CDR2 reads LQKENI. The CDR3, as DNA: TGTGCCAGCTCACCACCGCAGCGGCTTGGCACAGATACGCAGTATTTT. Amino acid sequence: CASSPPQRLGTDTQYF.

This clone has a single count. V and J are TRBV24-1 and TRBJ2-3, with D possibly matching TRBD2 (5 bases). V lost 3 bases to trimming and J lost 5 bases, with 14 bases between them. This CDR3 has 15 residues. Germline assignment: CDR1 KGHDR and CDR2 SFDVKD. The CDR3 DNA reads TGTGCCACCAGTGATGCGGGTCCACTTTTAGATACGCAGTATTTT. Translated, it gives CATSDAGPLLDTQYF.

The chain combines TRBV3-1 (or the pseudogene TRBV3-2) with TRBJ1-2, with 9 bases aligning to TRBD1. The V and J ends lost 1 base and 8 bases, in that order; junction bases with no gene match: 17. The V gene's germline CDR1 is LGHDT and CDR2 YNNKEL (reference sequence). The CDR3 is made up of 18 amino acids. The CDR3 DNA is TGTGCCAGCAGCCAAGGGGGGACAGGGCCATTTCGGGAGAGAGGCTACACCTTC. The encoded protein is CASSQGGTGPFRERGYTF.

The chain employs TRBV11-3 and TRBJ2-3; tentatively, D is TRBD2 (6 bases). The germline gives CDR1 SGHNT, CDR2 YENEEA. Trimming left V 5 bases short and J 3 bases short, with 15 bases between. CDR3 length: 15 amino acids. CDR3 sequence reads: CASSPSGLMTDTQYF. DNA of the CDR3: TGTGCCAGCAGCCCGTCGGGACTTATGACAGATACGCAGTATTTT.

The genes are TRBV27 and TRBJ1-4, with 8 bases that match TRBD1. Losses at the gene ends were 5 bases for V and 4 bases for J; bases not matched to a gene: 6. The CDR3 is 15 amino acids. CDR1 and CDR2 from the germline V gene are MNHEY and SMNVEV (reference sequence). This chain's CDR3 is CASSGGQGLNEKLFF. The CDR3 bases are TGTGCCAGCAGTGGAGGACAGGGCCTTAATGAAAAACTGTTTTTT.

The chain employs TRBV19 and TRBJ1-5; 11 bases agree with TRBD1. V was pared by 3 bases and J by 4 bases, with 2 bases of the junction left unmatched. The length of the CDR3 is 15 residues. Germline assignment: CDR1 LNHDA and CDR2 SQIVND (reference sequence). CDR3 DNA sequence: TGTGCCAGTAGTATTGGGACAGGGGGTAATCAGCCCCAGCATTTT. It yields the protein CASSIGTGGNQPQHF.

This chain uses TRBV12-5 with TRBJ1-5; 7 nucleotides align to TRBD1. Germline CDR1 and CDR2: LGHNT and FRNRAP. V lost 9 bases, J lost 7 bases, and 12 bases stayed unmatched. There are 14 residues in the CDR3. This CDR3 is CASGISTGNQPQHF. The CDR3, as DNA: TGTGCTAGCGGAATATCGACAGGGAACCAGCCCCAGCATTTT.

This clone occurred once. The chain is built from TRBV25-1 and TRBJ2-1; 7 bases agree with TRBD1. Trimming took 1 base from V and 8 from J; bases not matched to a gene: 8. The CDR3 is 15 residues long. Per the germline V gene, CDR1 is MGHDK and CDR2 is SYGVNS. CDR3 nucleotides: TGTGCCAGCAGTGAATTTGTAGGGGGCCTGGATGAGCAGTTCTTC. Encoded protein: CASSEFVGGLDEQFF.

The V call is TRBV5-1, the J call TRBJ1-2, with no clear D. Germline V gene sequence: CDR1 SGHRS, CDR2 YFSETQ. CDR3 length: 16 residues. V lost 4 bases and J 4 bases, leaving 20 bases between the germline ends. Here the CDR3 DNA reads TGCGCCAGCAGCCTCGGGTGGCTAAACACCCCCTATGGCTACACCTTC. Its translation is CASSLGWLNTPYGYTF.

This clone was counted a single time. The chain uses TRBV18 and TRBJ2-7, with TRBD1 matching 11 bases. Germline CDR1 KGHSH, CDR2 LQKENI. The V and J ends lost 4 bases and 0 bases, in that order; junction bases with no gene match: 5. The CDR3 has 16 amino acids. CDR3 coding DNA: TGTGCCAGCTCACGTGTTGGGACAGGGGGCTCCTACGAGCAGTACTTC. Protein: CASSRVGTGGSYEQYF.

CDR3 DNA: TGCGCCAGCAGCTTGTATGGGACTAGCGGGGGGGCGACAGATACGCAGTATTTT. It translates to CASSLYGTSGGATDTQYF. The chain combines TRBV5-1 with TRBJ2-3, with 16 bases matching TRBD2. Germline V gene sequence: CDR1 SGHRS, CDR2 YFSETQ. The CDR3 length is 18 residues. Germline trimming cut 1 base from V and 3 bases from J; bases unmatched to any gene: 5.

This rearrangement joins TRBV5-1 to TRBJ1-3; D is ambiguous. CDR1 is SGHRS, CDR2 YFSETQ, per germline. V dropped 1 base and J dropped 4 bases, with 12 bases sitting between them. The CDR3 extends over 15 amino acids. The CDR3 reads CASSLNPGGGNTIYF. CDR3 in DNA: TGCGCCAGCAGCTTGAATCCGGGAGGAGGAAACACCATATATTTT.

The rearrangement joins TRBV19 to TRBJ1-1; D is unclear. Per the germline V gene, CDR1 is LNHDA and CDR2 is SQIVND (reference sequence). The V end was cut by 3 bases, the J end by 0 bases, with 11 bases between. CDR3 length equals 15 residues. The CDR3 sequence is CASSMRPGMNTEAFF. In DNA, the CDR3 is TGTGCCAGTAGTATGCGACCGGGTATGAACACTGAAGCTTTCTTT.

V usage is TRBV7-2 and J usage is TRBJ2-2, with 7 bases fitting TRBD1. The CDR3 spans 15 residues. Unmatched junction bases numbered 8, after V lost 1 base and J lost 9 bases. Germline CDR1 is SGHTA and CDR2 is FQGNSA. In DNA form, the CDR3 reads TGTGCCAGCAGCTTAGGAGGACAGGCTAGGCGGGAGCTGTTTTTT. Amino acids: CASSLGGQARRELFF.

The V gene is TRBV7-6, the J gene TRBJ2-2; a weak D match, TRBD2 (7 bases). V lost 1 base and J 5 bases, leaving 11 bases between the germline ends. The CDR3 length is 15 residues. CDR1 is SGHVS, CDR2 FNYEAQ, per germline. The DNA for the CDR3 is TGTGCCAGCAGCTTAGTGGGGGGGCCAACCGGGGAGCTGTTTTTT. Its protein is CASSLVGGPTGELFF.

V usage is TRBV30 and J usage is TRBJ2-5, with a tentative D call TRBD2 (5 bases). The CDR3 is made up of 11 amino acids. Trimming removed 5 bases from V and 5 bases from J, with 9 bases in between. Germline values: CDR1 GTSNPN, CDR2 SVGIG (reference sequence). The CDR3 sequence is CAWSSGETQYF. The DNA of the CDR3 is TGTGCCTGGTCTTCGGGGGAGACCCAGTACTTC.

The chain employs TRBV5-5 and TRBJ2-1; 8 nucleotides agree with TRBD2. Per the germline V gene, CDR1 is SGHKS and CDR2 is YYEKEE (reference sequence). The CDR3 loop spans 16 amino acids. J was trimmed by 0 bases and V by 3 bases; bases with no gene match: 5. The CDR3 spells CASSSERGSSYNEQFF. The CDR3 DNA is TGTGCCAGCAGCTCGGAGCGGGGGAGCTCCTACAATGAGCAGTTCTTC.

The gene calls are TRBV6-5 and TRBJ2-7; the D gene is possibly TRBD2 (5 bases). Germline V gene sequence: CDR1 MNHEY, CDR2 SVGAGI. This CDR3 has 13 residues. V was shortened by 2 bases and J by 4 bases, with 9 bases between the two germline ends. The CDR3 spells CASSYQSGYEQYF. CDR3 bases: TGTGCCAGCAGTTACCAATCGGGGTACGAGCAGTACTTC.

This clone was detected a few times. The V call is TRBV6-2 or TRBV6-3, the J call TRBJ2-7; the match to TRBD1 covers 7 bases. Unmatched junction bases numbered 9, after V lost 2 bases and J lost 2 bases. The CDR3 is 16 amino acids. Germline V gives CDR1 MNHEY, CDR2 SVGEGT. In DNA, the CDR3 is TGTGCCAGCAGTTACCTGGACAGGAAAGTAACCTACGAGCAGTACTTC. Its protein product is CASSYLDRKVTYEQYF.

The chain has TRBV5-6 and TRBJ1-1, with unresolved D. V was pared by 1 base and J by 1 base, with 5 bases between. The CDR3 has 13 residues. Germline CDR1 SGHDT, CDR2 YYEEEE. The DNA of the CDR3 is TGTGCCAGCAGCTTGCGGAGGAACACTGAAGCTTTCTTT. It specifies CASSLRRNTEAFF.

Here the CDR3 reads CASSTPGLAGFRTDTQYF. CDR3 coding DNA: TGTGCCAGCAGTACACCGGGACTAGCGGGGTTCAGGACAGATACGCAGTATTTT. The gene calls are TRBV28 and TRBJ2-3; 13 nucleotides align to TRBD2. This CDR3 region has 18 residues. Unmatched junction bases numbered 11, after V lost 5 bases and J lost 3 bases. CDR1 is MDHEN and CDR2 is SYDVKM in the germline V gene. The full variable domain, in which reference TRBV28 and TRBJ2-3 provide the parts outside the CDR3, is DVKVTQSSRYLVKRTGEKVFLECVQDMDHENMFWYRQDPGLGLRLIYFSYDVKMKEKGDIPEGYSVSREKKERFSLILESASTNQTSMYLCASSTPGLAGFRTDTQYFGPGTRLTVL.

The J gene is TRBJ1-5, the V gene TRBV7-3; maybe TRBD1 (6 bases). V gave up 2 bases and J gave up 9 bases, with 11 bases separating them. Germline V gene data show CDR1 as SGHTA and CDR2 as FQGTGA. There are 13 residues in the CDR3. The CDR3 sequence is CASSLAPQGPQHF. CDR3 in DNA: TGTGCCAGCAGCTTAGCCCCACAGGGGCCCCAGCATTTT.

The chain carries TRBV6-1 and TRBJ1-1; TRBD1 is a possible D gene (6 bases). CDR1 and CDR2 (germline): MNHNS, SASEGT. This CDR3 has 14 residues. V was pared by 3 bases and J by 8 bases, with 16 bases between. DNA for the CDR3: TGTGCCAGCAGTGAGCCCCGGGGGGCCTTCGAAGCTTTCTTT. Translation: CASSEPRGAFEAFF.

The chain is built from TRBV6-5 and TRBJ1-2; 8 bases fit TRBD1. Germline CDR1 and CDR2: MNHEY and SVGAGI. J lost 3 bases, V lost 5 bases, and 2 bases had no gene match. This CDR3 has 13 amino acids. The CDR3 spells CASSRQGHYGYTF. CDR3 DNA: TGTGCCAGCAGTAGACAGGGGCACTATGGCTACACCTTC.

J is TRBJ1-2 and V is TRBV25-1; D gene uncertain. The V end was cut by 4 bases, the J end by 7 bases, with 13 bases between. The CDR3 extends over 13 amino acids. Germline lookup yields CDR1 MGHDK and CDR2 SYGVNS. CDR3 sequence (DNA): TGTGCCAGCAGTGTCACTTGGTCTGGTGGCTACACCTTC. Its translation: CASSVTWSGGYTF.